This T cell receptor beta chain was captured by sequencing in a study of blood T cell dynamics during melanoma immunotherapy (TCRdb year 2020). In terms of the full investigation: Patients with metastatic melanoma were treated with first-line pembrolizumab or nivolumab plus ipilimumab as standard of care in the United Kingdom. To find early correlates of response, peripheral T cell receptor repertoires were profiled in metastatic melanoma patients before and after one cycle of checkpoint inhibitor therapy. Consecutive patients formed a training cohort, and a further independent group of patients from the same centre was pooled into an external validation set.

The junction shows trimming of 2 bases on V and 4 bases on J, plus 9 bases between the germline ends. As encoded in the germline V gene (reference sequence), CDR1 is GTSNPN while CDR2 is SVGIG. The CDR3 holds 12 amino acids from the cysteine to the phenylalanine. The CDR3 DNA has 36 bases and is translated from base 1. This clone was counted a single time. It lacks a known antigen. It has no much larger one-base neighbor in the sample; base qualities were not kept. For every bulk PBMC sample, a fixed 350 ng of DNA was loaded. Following the manufacturer instructions, the immunoSEQ TCRb Assay kit was used to amplify TCR beta CDR3 sequences from genomic DNA. The KAPA Library Quantification Kit for Illumina platforms was used to quantify the pooled libraries by qPCR. Pooled libraries were clustered at about 0.6-1.2 pM and sequenced on an Illumina NextSeq 500. As for how the authors treated the data: TCR data were analyzed using immunoSEQ ANALYZER and the R LymphoSeq package. A rearrangement efficiency score was calculated as productive divided by the sum of productive and non-productive CDR3 sequences. Clonality was measured with the Gini coefficient and diversity with the Renyi index at alpha=1, and both measures were compared pairwise between timepoints within each patient. Clonal relatedness, based on an edit distance of 3, and repertoire similarity, based on the Bhattacharyya coefficient, were both computed in LymphoSeq. Linear discriminant analysis on week-3 changes in clonality and diversity was built with the R MASS and caret packages to classify response. TCRdb provides this immuneACCESS table in a form limited to in-frame rearrangements. Some clones are lacking; in checked studies, under half of them reflect an unresolved V gene, and why the rest are absent is not known. From that table come the V and J calls and clone size; the DNA was used to work out D and trimming. Recorded for this sample are fewer than 8,000 clones; more than 75% of them occurred a single time. The ten largest clones capture 13% to 15% of the sample.

The paper's findings and limits, for the study overall: Whether the T cell clones driving repertoire changes were melanoma-specific or reflected general immune activation could not be determined in the study. Unlike progressors, patients who went on to achieve disease control showed a bifurcated reorganization of the PBMC repertoire at W3, with either increased clonality or increased diversity. The relatively small sample size was acknowledged as a potential limitation on generalization of the results.

The time point label for this specimen denotes: week 3, after first cycle of checkpoint inhibitor. Blood samples were taken at two points: before treatment (T0) and at week 3 (W3), which came after the first cycle of checkpoint blockade. Except for a couple of patients with rapid clinical progression, response was assessed 12 weeks after the first infusion by RECIST 1.1; disease control meant complete response, partial response or stable disease. Patients with prior systemic cancer treatment, concomitant immunosuppressant therapy or synchronous other active malignancies were excluded. TCR beta was sequenced in both bulk PBMC and plasma cell-free DNA in order to track circulating cells as well as T cell turnover. Lymphoprep and SepMate tubes were used to isolate PBMC from blood, and red cell lysis was then performed. QIAamp DNA Blood Mini kits were used to extract DNA from PBMC and sorted T cell subsets.

The input for sequencing was blood, taken from a patient treated with checkpoint blockade. This sequence originates from a human donor with melanoma. The chain is encoded by TRBV30 joined to TRBJ2-7, with a tentative D gene TRBD1 over 6 matching bases. Read as DNA, the sequence is TGTGCCTGGAGTTCACAGGGTTACGAGCAGTACTTC. Its translation reads: CAWSSQGYEQYF.